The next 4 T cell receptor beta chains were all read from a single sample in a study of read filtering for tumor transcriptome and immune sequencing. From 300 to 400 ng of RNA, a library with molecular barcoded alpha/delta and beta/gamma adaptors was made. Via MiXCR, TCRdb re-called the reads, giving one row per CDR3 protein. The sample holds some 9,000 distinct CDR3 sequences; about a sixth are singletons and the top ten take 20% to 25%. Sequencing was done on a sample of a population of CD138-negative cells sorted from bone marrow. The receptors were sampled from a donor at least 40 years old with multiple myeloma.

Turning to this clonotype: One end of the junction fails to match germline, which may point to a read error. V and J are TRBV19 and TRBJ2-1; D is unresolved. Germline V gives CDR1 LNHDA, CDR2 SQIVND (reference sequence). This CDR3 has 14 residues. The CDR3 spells CASSMRKGYNEQFF. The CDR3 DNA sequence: TGTGCCAGTAGTATGAGGAAGGGCTACAACGAGCAGTTCTTC.

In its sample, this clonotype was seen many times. The CDR3 region has the DNA TGTGCCAGCAGCCCGGCAGGGTTGGAGACCCAGTACTTC. Encoded protein: CASSPAGLETQYF. The V gene is TRBV7-2, the J gene TRBJ2-5; perhaps TRBD1 as D (5 bases). V shed 5 bases and J shed 5 bases, with 12 bases lying between them. This CDR3 spans 13 amino acids. Germline lookup yields CDR1 SGHTA and CDR2 FQGNSA. Full variable domain (missing parts from reference TRBV7-2 and TRBJ2-5): GAGVSQSPSNKVTEKGKDVELRCDPISGHTALYWYRQSLGQGLEFLIYFQGNSAPDKSGLPSDRFSAERTGGSVSTLTIQRTQQEDSAVYLCASSPAGLETQYFGPGTRLLVL.

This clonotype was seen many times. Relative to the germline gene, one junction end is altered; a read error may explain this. CDR3 protein: CVSSYAGADNQPQHF. CDR3 DNA: TGTGTCAGCTCCTATGCCGGGGCGGACAATCAGCCCCAGCATTTT. The V gene is TRBV6-2 or TRBV6-3, the J gene TRBJ1-5, with TRBD1 as a possible D gene (5 bases). The CDR3 sequence is 15 residues long. Germline lookup yields CDR1 MNHEY and CDR2 SVGEGT.

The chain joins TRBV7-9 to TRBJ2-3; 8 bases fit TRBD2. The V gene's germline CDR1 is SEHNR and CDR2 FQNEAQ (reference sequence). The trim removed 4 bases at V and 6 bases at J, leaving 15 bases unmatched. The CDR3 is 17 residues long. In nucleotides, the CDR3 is TGTGCCAGCAGCTCGACCCTCGAAGCGGGAGAATTGGATACGCAGTATTTT. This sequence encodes CASSSTLEAGELDTQYF.